This is a list of T cell receptor beta chains from one sample in a study of identical twins. One entry per CDR3 protein results from TCRdb running MiXCR on the 5' RACE reads. The profile covers under 300,000 distinct CDR3 sequences, with around 6.5% appearing a single time and about 14% taken by the ten largest. Another study also made use of these data, one on T cells expressing NK-cell markers.

Material for sequencing was CD8+ T cells sorted from blood. These receptors came from a woman under 30 in good health. Each CDR3 is given with its conserved first and last residue. A D gene is named only where the DNA matches it firmly. A clone size is listed for some rows: how often the clone was seen (once, few, many), or a class if it is expanded.

cdr3_aa cdr3_nt clone_size d_call j_call v_call
CAFSSGTSGSGSYNEQFF TGTGCCTTCAGTTCCGGGACTAGCGGGAGTGGGTCCTACAATGAGCAGTTCTTC . TRBD2 TRBJ2-1 TRBV2
CASSVGPGDGNEQFF TGTGCCAGCAGTGTGGGTCCAGGGGATGGGAATGAGCAGTTCTTC many . TRBJ2-1 TRBV6-1
CASSQDPPQGGAGELFF TGCGCCAGCAGCCAAGATCCGCCGCAGGGAGGCGCCGGGGAGCTGTTTTTT . . TRBJ2-2 TRBV4-3
CASSLEPANTGELFF TGCGCCAGCAGCTTGGAACCTGCGAACACCGGGGAGCTGTTTTTT many . TRBJ2-2 TRBV5-1
CASSSLAGGVDTQYF TGTGCCAGCAGCTCTCTAGCGGGAGGAGTAGATACGCAGTATTTT . TRBD2 TRBJ2-3 TRBV7-8
CASSQAPGVPYEQYF TGTGCCAGCAGCCAAGCACCAGGAGTCCCCTACGAGCAGTACTTC many . TRBJ2-7 TRBV3-1
CASSLVGTSFPQDYNEQFF TGTGCCAGCAGCTTGGTTGGGACTAGCTTCCCCCAGGACTACAATGAGCAGTTCTTC many TRBD2 TRBJ2-1 TRBV5-4
CSASLPRTSGGAGEQYF TGCAGTGCTAGCCTCCCCAGAACTAGCGGGGGGGCCGGCGAGCAGTACTTC few TRBD2 TRBJ2-7 TRBV20-1
CSARDDWGGPGNEQFF TGCAGTGCTAGAGATGACTGGGGAGGGCCAGGAAATGAGCAGTTCTTC few TRBD2 TRBJ2-1 TRBV20-1
CASSQGDTNQPQHF TGCGCCAGCAGCCAAGGGGACACTAATCAGCCCCAGCATTTT many . TRBJ1-5 TRBV4-1
CASSLGLAGLGQYF TGTGCCAGCAGTCTGGGACTAGCGGGACTGGGGCAGTACTTC once TRBD2 TRBJ2-7 TRBV27
CASSIPTGPGTDTQYF TGTGCCAGCAGCATCCCGACAGGCCCCGGCACAGATACGCAGTATTTT few . TRBJ2-3 TRBV7-9
CAIREEKTGELFF TGTGCCATCAGGGAAGAGAAGACCGGGGAGCTGTTTTTT few . TRBJ2-2 TRBV10-3
CAWSVGSGNEQFF TGTGCCTGGAGTGTGGGTTCGGGGAATGAGCAGTTCTTC . . TRBJ2-1 TRBV30
CASSFPGPRTGGNGYTF TGTGCCAGCAGCTTCCCCGGTCCCCGGACAGGGGGCAATGGCTACACCTTC many TRBD1 TRBJ1-2 TRBV7-9
CASSPSGQANTEAFF TGTGCCAGCAGTCCGTCCGGACAGGCGAACACTGAAGCTTTCTTT few TRBD1 TRBJ1-1 TRBV28
CASSFTGTGYNEQFF TGTGCCAGCAGCTTCACCGGGACTGGATACAATGAGCAGTTCTTC . . TRBJ2-1 TRBV7-8
CASSLGGPTTYEQYF TGTGCCAGCAGCTTGGGAGGACCGACAACCTACGAGCAGTACTTC few . TRBJ2-7 TRBV5-6
CASSVEDPYNSPLHF TGTGCCAGCAGCGTAGAGGACCCATATAATTCACCCCTCCACTTT . . TRBJ1-6 TRBV9
CASSGTTGKSTDTQYF TGTGCCAGCAGTGGGACGACAGGGAAGTCCACAGATACGCAGTATTTT few TRBD1 TRBJ2-3 TRBV6-2/TRBV6-3
CASSSKTGTGEDEQYF TGCGCCAGCAGCTCTAAGACCGGGACAGGGGAGGACGAGCAGTACTTC many TRBD1 TRBJ2-7 TRBV5-1
CASHRGQGTAIYSGNTIYF TGTGCCAGCCACAGGGGACAGGGGACCGCGATTTACTCTGGAAACACCATATATTTT . . TRBJ1-3 TRBV21-1
CASSQVRRADTGELFF TGTGCCAGCAGCCAAGTCCGCAGGGCTGACACCGGGGAGCTGTTTTTT few . TRBJ2-2 TRBV3-1
CASSLNGATVNYGYTF TGCGCCAGCAGCTTGAACGGGGCCACCGTTAACTATGGCTACACCTTC few . TRBJ1-2 TRBV5-1
CASSLGPENTEAFF TGTGCCAGCAGTTTGGGACCGGAGAACACTGAAGCTTTCTTT . . TRBJ1-1 TRBV2
CASLLGYQETQYF TGTGCCAGCCTACTGGGATACCAAGAGACCCAGTACTTC . . TRBJ2-5 TRBV6-2/TRBV6-3
CASSSPEWKREMGEQFF TGTGCCAGCAGTTCCCCGGAATGGAAGCGGGAGATGGGTGAGCAGTTCTTC few TRBD2 TRBJ2-1 TRBV6-5
CASIGQGLTEAFF TGTGCCAGTATTGGACAGGGGTTAACTGAAGCTTTCTTT many TRBD1 TRBJ1-1 TRBV18
CASSLAQGANEKLFF TGTGCCAGCAGTTTAGCCCAGGGGGCTAATGAAAAACTGTTTTTT few TRBD1 TRBJ1-4 TRBV12-3/TRBV12-4
CASSFLAPNEQFF TGTGCCAGCAGTTTCCTAGCTCCAAATGAGCAGTTCTTC . . TRBJ2-1 TRBV12-3/TRBV12-4
CASTTPSRRSNYEQYF TGTGCCAGCACCACTCCCTCTCGTAGGAGCAACTACGAGCAGTACTTC many . TRBJ2-7 TRBV7-8
CASSYKGNQPQHF TGTGCCAGCAGTTACAAAGGCAATCAGCCCCAGCATTTT few . TRBJ1-5 TRBV6-5
CASRGQGGEQYF TGCGCCAGCCGGGGTCAGGGCGGCGAGCAGTACTTC . . TRBJ2-7 TRBV5-1
CSALTGGGQPQHF TGCAGTGCTCTGACAGGGGGCGGCCAGCCCCAGCATTTT many TRBD1 TRBJ1-5 TRBV20-1
CASSSAGSSPYNEQFF TGTGCCAGCAGCTCCGCCGGGAGTTCCCCCTACAATGAGCAGTTCTTC few . TRBJ2-1 TRBV7-9
CASSPPGQKYEQYF TGTGCCAGCTCACCACCGGGACAGAAGTACGAGCAGTACTTC few TRBD1 TRBJ2-7 TRBV18
CASSRDSGNQPQHF TGTGCCAGCAGCCGGGACAGCGGCAATCAGCCCCAGCATTTT . TRBD1 TRBJ1-5 TRBV7-9
CASSERGLRSPLHF TGTGCCAGCAGCGAGAGGGGGCTCCGTTCGCCCCTCCACTTT . TRBD1 TRBJ1-6 TRBV9
CASSSTGGGQRYNEQFF TGTGCCAGCAGCAGCACTGGTGGGGGGCAACGTTACAATGAGCAGTTCTTC . . TRBJ2-1 TRBV7-9
CASSLAHGDSGTDTHYF TGTGCCAGCAGTTTAGCGCATGGGGATTCGGGCACAGATACGCACTATTTT . . TRBJ2-3 TRBV12-3/TRBV12-4
CASSLTQRGQETQYF TGCGCCAGCAGCTTGACTCAGCGGGGACAAGAGACCCAGTACTTC . TRBD2 TRBJ2-5 TRBV5-1
CSARDAGTDTGELFF TGCAGTGCTAGAGATGCGGGTACGGACACCGGGGAGCTGTTTTTT medium-sized . TRBJ2-2 TRBV20-1
CSVELFNEQFF TGCAGCGTTGAACTGTTCAATGAGCAGTTCTTC many . TRBJ2-1 TRBV29-1
CASSSNAGDYGYTF TGTGCCAGCAGTTCTAACGCGGGGGACTATGGCTACACCTTC few . TRBJ1-2 TRBV27
CASSLGQIYNYGYTF TGTGCCAGCAGCTTAGGGCAGATATACAACTATGGCTACACCTTC few . TRBJ1-2 TRBV7-9
CASSIRDTPNYGYTF TGTGCCAGTAGTATCCGGGACACACCAAACTATGGCTACACCTTC few . TRBJ1-2 TRBV19
CASSLGTHPDRFF TGTGCCAGCAGCTTAGGTACCCATCCGGATCGGTTCTTC few . TRBJ2-1 TRBV11-3
CASSFLAGNTGELFF TGTGCCAGCAGCTTCCTAGCGGGAAACACCGGGGAGCTGTTTTTT few TRBD2 TRBJ2-2 TRBV5-5
CASSPLEREETQYF TGTGCCAGCAGCCCTCTTGAGAGGGAGGAGACCCAGTACTTC few . TRBJ2-5 TRBV6-2/TRBV6-3
CASSESSGIRETQYF TGTGCCAGCAGTGAATCAAGCGGGATTAGAGAGACCCAGTACTTC many TRBD2 TRBJ2-5 TRBV2
CASSYGQGVSEQYF TGTGCCAGCAGTTATGGACAGGGGGTTAGCGAGCAGTACTTC many TRBD1 TRBJ2-7 TRBV5-6
CASSLGLRGVSGTEAFF TGTGCCAGCAGCTTAGGCCTCAGGGGGGTCTCTGGCACTGAAGCTTTCTTT . TRBD1 TRBJ1-1 TRBV7-9
CASSSQREAPSYEQYF TGTGCCAGCAGTTCCCAGCGGGAGGCCCCCTCCTACGAGCAGTACTTC . TRBD2 TRBJ2-7 TRBV27